The 5 T cell receptor beta chains in this list originate from one sample, sequenced in a study of identical twins (TCRdb year 2016). Receptor amplification or capture employed 5' RACE. Sequencer: Illumina HiSeq 2000. TCRdb trimmed public reads at Q25 via fastp, called clones via MiXCR and kept in-frame beta chains. Each entry merges the rows of one CDR3 protein and shows their most common DNA and genes. For this sample the table gives 250,000 or so distinct CDR3 sequences, of which around 8% were detected only once. The ten largest clones add up to 3% of the sample. This same sample was also part of a study on yellow fever vaccine responses in identical twins.

Sequencing input: CD8+ T cells sorted from blood. These receptor sequences come from a woman younger than 30 in good health.

This clonotype was seen ten or more times. The genes are TRBV4-2 and TRBJ2-7; the D gene could be TRBD1 or TRBD2 (5 bases each). V was pared by 4 bases and J by 6 bases, with 16 bases between. Per germline, CDR1 LGHNA and CDR2 YNFKEQ. This CDR3 is 14 amino acids long. This CDR3 is CASSLELSGGEQYF. For the CDR3, the DNA is TGTGCCAGCAGCCTAGAGTTATCTGGGGGCGAGCAGTACTTC.

There are many counts of this clonotype. The chain carries TRBV6-1 and TRBJ2-7; the D call may be TRBD1 or TRBD2 (5 bases each). CDR1 and CDR2 from the germline V gene are MNHNS and SASEGT. V lost 4 bases to trimming and J lost 5 bases, with 15 bases between them. The CDR3 is made up of 14 amino acids. CDR3 in amino acids: CASSAGAKADEQYF. DNA of the CDR3: TGTGCCAGCAGTGCCGGGGCCAAAGCGGACGAGCAGTACTTC.

This clonotype was observed many times. The V call is TRBV29-1, the J call TRBJ2-1, with 11 bases that match TRBD2. The V segment lost 3 bases and the J segment 4 bases; nucleotides outside the gene matches: 2. The CDR3 is 14 residues long. The germline gives CDR1 SQVTM, CDR2 ANQGSEA. CDR3 nucleotide sequence: TGCAGCGTTGACGGGACTAGCGGTTACAATGAGCAGTTCTTC. Protein: CSVDGTSGYNEQFF.

This clonotype was found a few times. The rearrangement links TRBV7-8 to TRBJ2-3; TRBD1 matches at 7 bases. Germline CDR1 is SGHVS and CDR2 is FQNEAQ. V shed 7 bases and J 0 bases; nucleotides not matched to a gene: 16. The length of the CDR3 is 18 residues. The CDR3 nucleotides are TGTGCCAGCAAGGGCCGGGACAGACCCGAAAGAAGCACAGATACGCAGTATTTT. Translating gives CASKGRDRPERSTDTQYF.

This clonotype appeared many times. The J gene is TRBJ1-1, the V gene TRBV6-1, with 9 nucleotides matching TRBD1. V shed 6 bases, J shed 0 bases, and the junction held 8 bases outside the gene matches. This CDR3 spans 16 amino acids. Germline V gives CDR1 MNHNS, CDR2 SASEGT. CDR3 sequence reads: CASSPDRGNMNTEAFF. In DNA, the CDR3 is TGTGCCAGCAGCCCAGACAGGGGGAACATGAACACTGAAGCTTTCTTT.